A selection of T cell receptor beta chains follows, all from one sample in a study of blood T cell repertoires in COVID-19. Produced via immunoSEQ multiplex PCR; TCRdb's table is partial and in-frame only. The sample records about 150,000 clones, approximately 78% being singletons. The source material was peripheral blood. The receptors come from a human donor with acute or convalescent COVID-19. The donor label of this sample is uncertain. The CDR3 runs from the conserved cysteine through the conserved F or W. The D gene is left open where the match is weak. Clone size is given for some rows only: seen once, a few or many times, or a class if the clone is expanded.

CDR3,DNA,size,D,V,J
CASSTSRDSSEAFF,TGTGCCAGTAGTACCTCCCGGGACAGTTCTGAAGCTTTCTTT,-,TRBD1,TRBV19,TRBJ1-1
CASSDWGQGANSPLHF,TGTGCCAGCAGTGATTGGGGACAGGGGGCAAATTCACCCCTCCACTTT,-,TRBD1,TRBV6-1,TRBJ1-6
CASSYQGQLGEKLFF,TGTGCCAGCAGTTACCAAGGACAGCTGGGGGAAAAACTGTTTTTT,-,-,TRBV6-5,TRBJ1-4
CASFSSWVRSYEQYF,TGTGCCAGCTTTTCCTCTTGGGTCCGGAGCTACGAGCAGTACTTC,-,-,TRBV6-1,TRBJ2-7
CASSSRDRGLETQYF,TGTGCCAGCAGTTCCCGGGACAGGGGGCTAGAGACCCAGTACTTC,-,TRBD1,TRBV27,TRBJ2-5
CASSIGGRNTDTQYF,TGTGCCAGTAGTATAGGGGGCAGAAACACAGATACGCAGTATTTT,-,-,TRBV19,TRBJ2-3
CASSPQTGDNQPQHF,TGCGCCAGCAGCCCACAAACAGGGGACAATCAGCCCCAGCATTTT,-,TRBD1,TRBV5-1,TRBJ1-5
CAISGQGAPETQYF,TGTGCCATCAGTGGACAGGGGGCGCCTGAGACCCAGTACTTC,-,TRBD1,TRBV10-3,TRBJ2-5
CATSGRGPYNEQFF,TGTGCCACCAGTGGCAGGGGGCCCTACAATGAGCAGTTCTTC,-,TRBD1,TRBV24-1,TRBJ2-1
CASSAYRGTYNSPLHF,TGTGCCAGCAGTGCATACAGGGGGACCTATAATTCACCCCTCCACTTT,-,TRBD1,TRBV27,TRBJ1-6
CASSLRSRSGGAPDTQYF,TGTGCCAGCAGCTTAAGGAGTCGTAGCGGGGGGGCCCCAGATACGCAGTATTTT,-,TRBD2,TRBV7-6,TRBJ2-3
CASSRLTGGFYGYTF,TGTGCCAGCAGCCGACTGACAGGGGGCTTCTATGGCTACACCTTC,-,TRBD1,TRBV6-5,TRBJ1-2
CASSNDRASSDQPQHF,TGTGCCAGCTCAAACGACAGGGCATCCTCAGATCAGCCCCAGCATTTT,-,TRBD1,TRBV18,TRBJ1-5
CSVGGAGLVTEAFF,TGCAGCGTGGGGGGGGCAGGACTGGTCACTGAAGCTTTCTTT,few,-,TRBV29-1,TRBJ1-1
CAISIDRDNYEQYF,TGTGCCATCAGTATTGACAGGGATAACTACGAGCAGTACTTC,many,TRBD1,TRBV10-3,TRBJ2-7
CARSAAIGSLYGYTF,TGTGCCAGATCGGCGGCTATTGGATCTCTCTATGGCTACACCTTC,-,-,TRBV19,TRBJ1-2
CASSQDEDPKYSNQPQHF,TGTGCCAGCAGCCAAGATGAAGATCCTAAGTATAGCAATCAGCCCCAGCATTTT,-,-,TRBV3-1/TRBV3-2,TRBJ1-5
CASSHTLFRTSGGGETQYF,TGTGCTAGCAGCCATACTCTTTTCCGGACTAGCGGGGGTGGAGAGACCCAGTACTTC,few,TRBD2,TRBV7-7,TRBJ2-5
CASSQADNRNEAFF,TGCGCCAGCAGCCAAGCAGATAACAGAAATGAAGCTTTCTTT,-,-,TRBV4-1,TRBJ1-1
CASSDAYEQYF,TGTGCCAGCAGTGACGCCTACGAGCAGTACTTC,-,-,TRBV6-1,TRBJ2-7
CASQGGPLATNEKLFF,TGCGCCAGCCAAGGAGGTCCCCTTGCAACTAATGAAAAACTGTTTTTT,-,-,TRBV23-1,TRBJ1-4
CASSFTGSTEAFF,TGTGCCAGCAGCTTTACAGGGAGCACTGAAGCTTTCTTT,once,-,TRBV7-9,TRBJ1-1